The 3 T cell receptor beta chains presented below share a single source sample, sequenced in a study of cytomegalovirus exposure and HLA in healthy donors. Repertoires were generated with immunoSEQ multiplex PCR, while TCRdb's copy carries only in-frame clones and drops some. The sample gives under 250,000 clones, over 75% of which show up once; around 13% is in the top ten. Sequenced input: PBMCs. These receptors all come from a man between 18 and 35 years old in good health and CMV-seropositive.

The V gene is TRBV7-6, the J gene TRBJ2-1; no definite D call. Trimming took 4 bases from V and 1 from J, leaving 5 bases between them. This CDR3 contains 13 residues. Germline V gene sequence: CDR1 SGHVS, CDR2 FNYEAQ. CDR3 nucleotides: TGTGCCAGCAGCTCCTCGTCCTACAATGAGCAGTTCTTC. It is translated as CASSSSSYNEQFF.

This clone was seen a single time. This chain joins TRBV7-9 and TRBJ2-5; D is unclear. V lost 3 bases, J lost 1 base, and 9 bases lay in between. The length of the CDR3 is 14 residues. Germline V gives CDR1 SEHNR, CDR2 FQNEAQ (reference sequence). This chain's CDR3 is CASSFEQSQETQYF. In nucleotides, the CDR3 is TGTGCCAGCAGCTTTGAACAGTCCCAAGAGACCCAGTACTTC.

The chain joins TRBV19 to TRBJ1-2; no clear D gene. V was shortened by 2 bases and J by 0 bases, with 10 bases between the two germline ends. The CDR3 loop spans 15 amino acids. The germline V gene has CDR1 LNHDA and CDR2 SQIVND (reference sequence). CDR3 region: CASSILREANYGYTF. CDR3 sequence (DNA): TGTGCCAGTAGTATATTACGGGAAGCTAACTATGGCTACACCTTC.